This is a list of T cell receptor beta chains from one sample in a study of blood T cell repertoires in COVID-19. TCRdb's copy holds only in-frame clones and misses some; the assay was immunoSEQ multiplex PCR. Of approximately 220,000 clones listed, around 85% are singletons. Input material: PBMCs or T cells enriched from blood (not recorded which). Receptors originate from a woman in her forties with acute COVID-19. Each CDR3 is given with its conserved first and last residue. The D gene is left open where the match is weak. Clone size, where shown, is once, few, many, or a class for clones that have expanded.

TGTGCCAGCAGCCCAACTAGCGGGCGGTTAGAGACCCAGTACTTC	CASSPTSGRLETQYF	TRBD2	.	TRBJ2-5	TRBV7-2
TGTGCCAGCAGTACGTCTAGCGGGGTCATAGATACGCAGTATTTT	CASSTSSGVIDTQYF	TRBD2	.	TRBJ2-3	TRBV28
TGTGCCAGCAGTCCCAGGACAGGGAGCAACTATGGCTACACCTTC	CASSPRTGSNYGYTF	TRBD1	.	TRBJ1-2	TRBV25-1
TGTGCCAGCAGTTACCGGGACAGGGGAACCTACGAGCAGTACTTC	CASSYRDRGTYEQYF	TRBD1	once	TRBJ2-7	TRBV6-5
TGTGCCAGCAGCCCCTGGGGACAGGAGACAGATACGCAGTATTTT	CASSPWGQETDTQYF	TRBD1	.	TRBJ2-3	TRBV7-9
TGTGCCAGCAGCCCGACAGGGGTAGAACTGTTTTTT	CASSPTGVELFF	TRBD1	.	TRBJ1-4	TRBV27
TGCAGCGTTGATCTAGGAGGGGTGAACACTGAAGCTTTCTTT	CSVDLGGVNTEAFF	.	.	TRBJ1-1	TRBV29-1
TGTGCCAGCTCACCGACTAGCGGCCATAGCACAGATACGCAGTATTTT	CASSPTSGHSTDTQYF	TRBD2	.	TRBJ2-3	TRBV18
TGTGCCAGCAGCTTAGCTCCAGAACGAGAGCAGTACTTC	CASSLAPEREQYF	.	.	TRBJ2-7	TRBV7-2
TGTGCCAGCAGCGTATCAGAGGTAGCCTACGAGCAGTACTTC	CASSVSEVAYEQYF	.	.	TRBJ2-7	TRBV9
TGTGCCTGGACCCTCGGGACAGGGGGTTCACCCCTCCACTTT	CAWTLGTGGSPLHF	TRBD1	few	TRBJ1-6	TRBV30
TGTGCCAGCAGCCGCCTAGACCCTAACTATGGCTACACCTTC	CASSRLDPNYGYTF	.	.	TRBJ1-2	TRBV3-1/TRBV3-2
TGTGCCAGCAACTCGGGACATCAAGAGACCCAGTACTTC	CASNSGHQETQYF	.	.	TRBJ2-5	TRBV28
TGCGCCAGCAGCCAAGACCTCTCCGGCGGGGCCTACGAGCAGTACTTC	CASSQDLSGGAYEQYF	.	.	TRBJ2-7	TRBV4-1
TGTGCCAGCAGTCCCGAGGGGATGGACAGGATCAATCAGCCCCAGCATTTT	CASSPEGMDRINQPQHF	TRBD1	.	TRBJ1-5	TRBV28
TGTGCCAGCAGCACGGCGACAGGTAGTAGAGAAAAACTGTTTTTT	CASSTATGSREKLFF	.	.	TRBJ1-4	TRBV28
TGTGCCAGCAGCCCGGGGAGGGGCACTGAAGCTTTCTTT	CASSPGRGTEAFF	.	once	TRBJ1-1	TRBV7-6
TGTGCCAGCTCACCGACGGGACATATGAACACTGAAGCTTTCTTT	CASSPTGHMNTEAFF	.	.	TRBJ1-1	TRBV18
TGTGCCAGCACGGGGACATCCAGCTCTGGAAACACCATATATTTT	CASTGTSSSGNTIYF	.	.	TRBJ1-3	TRBV18
TGTGCCAGCGGCAAAAACGACAGGGTCTCAGCTTTCTTT	CASGKNDRVSAFF	TRBD1	.	TRBJ1-1	TRBV6-5
TGTGCCTGGAGTAGCGGGTACAATGAGCAGTTCTTC	CAWSSGYNEQFF	.	.	TRBJ2-1	TRBV30
TGCGCCAGCAGCTTGTTGGCGGGGGGCCAATACGAGCAGTACTTC	CASSLLAGGQYEQYF	TRBD2	.	TRBJ2-7	TRBV5-1
TGTGCCAGCAGCTCACCCATGCGGACAGGGTGGTCCTACGAGCAGTACTTC	CASSSPMRTGWSYEQYF	TRBD1	.	TRBJ2-7	TRBV11-2
TGCGCCAGCAGCGGCTCGGCGGGAGGGCCTCTAAACGAGCAGTACTTC	CASSGSAGGPLNEQYF	TRBD2	.	TRBJ2-7	TRBV10-1
TGTGCCAGCAGCTTGATGATTCTATCCTACGACGAGCAGTACTTC	CASSLMILSYDEQYF	.	.	TRBJ2-7	TRBV5-5
TGTGCTAGTGGTTCATGGACTAGCCCGAATGAGCAGTTCTTC	CASGSWTSPNEQFF	TRBD2	.	TRBJ2-1	TRBV12-5
TGTGCCAGCAGCCTAGGACAGGGGATGGCCAAAAACATTCAGTACTTC	CASSLGQGMAKNIQYF	TRBD1	.	TRBJ2-4	TRBV11-2
TGTGCCAGCAGGACCGGGACTAGCGGGAAGCAGTTCTTC	CASRTGTSGKQFF	TRBD2	.	TRBJ2-1	TRBV2
TGCGCCAGCAGCTTGTCGGGAGTGTACAATGAGCAGTTCTTC	CASSLSGVYNEQFF	.	.	TRBJ2-1	TRBV5-1
TGTGCCAGCAGTTTACCCCGACCTCGCGGGACAGGCCCCTGTAGCAATCAGCCCCAGCATTTT	CASSLPRPRGTGPCSNQPQHF	TRBD1	.	TRBJ1-5	TRBV28
TGTGCCAGCAGCCAAGATCGGGGGTTCGGGGAGCTGTTTTTT	CASSQDRGFGELFF	.	.	TRBJ2-2	TRBV4-2
TGTGCCAGCAGCAATTATGGGACAGGTGGACCGGATACGCAGTATTTT	CASSNYGTGGPDTQYF	TRBD1	.	TRBJ2-3	TRBV7-8
TGTGCTAGTGGTTTTCAACAGGGCGAGCAGTTCTTC	CASGFQQGEQFF	.	.	TRBJ2-1	TRBV12-5
TGTGCCAGCAGTTTGGGGCGCGGAAACACCATATATTTT	CASSLGRGNTIYF	.	.	TRBJ1-3	TRBV28
TGCGCCAGCACCAACAAGGGACTAGCGGGGGGTGGAGAGACCCAGTACTTC	CASTNKGLAGGGETQYF	TRBD2	once	TRBJ2-5	TRBV5-1
TGTGCCAGCAGCTCCCATGGTACGGACTATGGCTACACCTTC	CASSSHGTDYGYTF	.	.	TRBJ1-2	TRBV9
TGTGCCAGCAGCCATAAGAAGCGGGGGCCCCTGGGCGATGAGCAGTTCTTC	CASSHKKRGPLGDEQFF	TRBD2	.	TRBJ2-1	TRBV7-6
TGTGCCAGCAGCTTTACCGGAAGACCCCGGGGGAGTGGCTACACCTTC	CASSFTGRPRGSGYTF	.	once	TRBJ1-2	TRBV11-2
TGCAGCGTTGTGGTGGCCAACTCTGGAAACACCATATATTTT	CSVVVANSGNTIYF	.	.	TRBJ1-3	TRBV29-1
TGTGCCAGCAGTGCGGTATTAGCGGCCACAGATACGCAGTATTTT	CASSAVLAATDTQYF	.	.	TRBJ2-3	TRBV2
TGTGCCAGCAGCTTAGGCGGGAGGCGGAACGAGCAGTACTTC	CASSLGGRRNEQYF	TRBD2	.	TRBJ2-7	TRBV7-9
TGTGCCAGCAGCCAAGAGACAGGGATTTCCTACGAGCAGTACTTC	CASSQETGISYEQYF	TRBD1	.	TRBJ2-7	TRBV4-2
TGTGCCAGCAGTGAGGTGGAGAGCTCCTACAATGAGCAGTTCTTC	CASSEVESSYNEQFF	.	.	TRBJ2-1	TRBV2
TGCAGCTCCGGGGGGGTACAAGAGACCCAGTACTTC	CSSGGVQETQYF	TRBD2	once	TRBJ2-5	TRBV29-1
TGTGCCAGCGCAATACGGGCTAGCGGGAGCAACGAGCAGTTCTTC	CASAIRASGSNEQFF	TRBD2	.	TRBJ2-1	TRBV19
TGTGCCAGCAGCGCACGACAGGGTGTGGATGAGCAGTTCTTC	CASSARQGVDEQFF	TRBD1	.	TRBJ2-1	TRBV7-8
TGCGCCAGCAGTCAATCTCTCGGAGCTAGCGCCTCCTACAATGAGCAGTTCTTC	CASSQSLGASASYNEQFF	.	few	TRBJ2-1	TRBV23-1
TGTGCCAGCAGCCAAGATCTGGCCTCCGAGCAGTACTTC	CASSQDLASEQYF	.	many	TRBJ2-7	TRBV3-1/TRBV3-2
TGTGCCAGCAGCCGAGAGAACTATGGCTACACCTTC	CASSRENYGYTF	.	.	TRBJ1-2	TRBV7-2
TGTGCCAGCAGTGGACTAAGGAGGCCCGGGGGGCTCTCTGGCTACACCTTC	CASSGLRRPGGLSGYTF	.	.	TRBJ1-2	TRBV2
TGTGCCAGCAGCTTTGGGGGGGGGATAGCCTCACCCCTCCACTTT	CASSFGGGIASPLHF	.	.	TRBJ1-6	TRBV7-8
TGCGCCAGCAGCTTATATGACAACATGAACACTGAAGCTTTCTTT	CASSLYDNMNTEAFF	.	.	TRBJ1-1	TRBV5-1
TGCAGCGTTGAGAGGGAATCGGAGACCCAGTACTTC	CSVERESETQYF	.	many	TRBJ2-5	TRBV29-1
TGTGCCAGCAGCTTAGATATATTATTAGAGGGTCTGAACACTGAAGCTTTCTTT	CASSLDILLEGLNTEAFF	.	once	TRBJ1-1	TRBV11-3
TGTGCCAGTAGTAGAGGACAGGGGAGGACTGAAGCTTTCTTT	CASSRGQGRTEAFF	TRBD1	.	TRBJ1-1	TRBV19
TGTGCCAGCTCGATGATTCGGCGGACTAGGGGTACCGGGGAGCTGTTTTTT	CASSMIRRTRGTGELFF	TRBD2	once	TRBJ2-2	TRBV18
TGCGCCAGCAGCCTCTCTCTGACAGCGAATGGCTACACCTTC	CASSLSLTANGYTF	.	.	TRBJ1-2	TRBV5-1
TGTGCCAGAAGCTTAGCCCTGACTAGAGCGGGGGCCCAGAGGTACCAAGAGACCCAGTACTTC	CARSLALTRAGAQRYQETQYF	.	.	TRBJ2-5	TRBV7-5